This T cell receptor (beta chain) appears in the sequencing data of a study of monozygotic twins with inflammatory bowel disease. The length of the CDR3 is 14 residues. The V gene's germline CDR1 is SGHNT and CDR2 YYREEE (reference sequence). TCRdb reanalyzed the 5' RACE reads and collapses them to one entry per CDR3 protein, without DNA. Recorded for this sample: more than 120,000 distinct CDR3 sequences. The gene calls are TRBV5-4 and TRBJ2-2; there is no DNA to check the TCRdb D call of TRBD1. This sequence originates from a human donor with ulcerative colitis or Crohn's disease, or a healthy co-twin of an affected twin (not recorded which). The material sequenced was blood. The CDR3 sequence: CASSLGGATGELFF.